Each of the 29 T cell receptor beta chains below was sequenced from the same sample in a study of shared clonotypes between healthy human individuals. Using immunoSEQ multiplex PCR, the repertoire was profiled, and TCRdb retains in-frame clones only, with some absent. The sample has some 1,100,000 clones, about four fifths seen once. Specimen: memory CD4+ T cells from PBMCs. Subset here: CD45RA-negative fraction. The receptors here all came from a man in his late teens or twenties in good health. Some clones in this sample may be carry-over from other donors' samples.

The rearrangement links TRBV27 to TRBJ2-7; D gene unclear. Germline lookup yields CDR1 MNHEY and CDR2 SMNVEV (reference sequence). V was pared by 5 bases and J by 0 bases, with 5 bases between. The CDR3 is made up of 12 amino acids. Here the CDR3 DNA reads TGTGCCAGCAGTCTCCACTCCTACGAGCAGTACTTC. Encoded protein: CASSLHSYEQYF.

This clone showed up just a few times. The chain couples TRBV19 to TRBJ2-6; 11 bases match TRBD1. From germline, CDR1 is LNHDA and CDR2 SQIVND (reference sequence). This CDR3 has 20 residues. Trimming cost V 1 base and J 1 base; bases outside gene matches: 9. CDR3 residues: CASSIGRPDRGQSGANVLTF. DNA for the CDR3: TGTGCCAGTAGTATAGGCCGGCCGGACAGGGGGCAATCTGGGGCCAACGTCCTGACTTTC.

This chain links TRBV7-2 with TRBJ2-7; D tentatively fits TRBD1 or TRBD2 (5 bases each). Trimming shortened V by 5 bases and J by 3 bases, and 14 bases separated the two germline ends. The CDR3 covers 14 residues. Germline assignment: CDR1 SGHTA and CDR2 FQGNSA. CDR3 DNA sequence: TGTGCCAGCAGCACCCTTGGGACCAGCTACGAGCAGTACTTC. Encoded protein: CASSTLGTSYEQYF.

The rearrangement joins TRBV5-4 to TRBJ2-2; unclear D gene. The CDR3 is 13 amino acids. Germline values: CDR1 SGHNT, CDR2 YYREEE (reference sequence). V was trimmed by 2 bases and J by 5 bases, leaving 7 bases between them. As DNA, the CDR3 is TGTGCCAGCAGCTTCGGCCGAACCGGGGAGCTGTTTTTT. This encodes CASSFGRTGELFF.

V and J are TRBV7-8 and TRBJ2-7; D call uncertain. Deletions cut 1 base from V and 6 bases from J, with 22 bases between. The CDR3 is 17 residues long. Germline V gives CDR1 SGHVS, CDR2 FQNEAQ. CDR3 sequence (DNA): TGTGCCAGCAGCTTAGTTGTGGGCAACAAGCCAACTGGCGAGCAGTACTTC. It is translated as CASSLVVGNKPTGEQYF.

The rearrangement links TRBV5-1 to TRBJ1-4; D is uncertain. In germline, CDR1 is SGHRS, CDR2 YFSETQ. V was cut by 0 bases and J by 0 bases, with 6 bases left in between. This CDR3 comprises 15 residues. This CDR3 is CASSLEDATNEKLFF. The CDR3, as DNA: TGCGCCAGCAGCTTGGAGGACGCAACTAATGAAAAACTGTTTTTT.

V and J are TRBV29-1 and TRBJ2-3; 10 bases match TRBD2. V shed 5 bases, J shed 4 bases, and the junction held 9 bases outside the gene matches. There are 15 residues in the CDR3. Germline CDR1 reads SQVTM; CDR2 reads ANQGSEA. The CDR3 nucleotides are TGCAGCGTTTCAGGGACTAGCGAGATACCAGATACGCAGTATTTT. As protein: CSVSGTSEIPDTQYF.

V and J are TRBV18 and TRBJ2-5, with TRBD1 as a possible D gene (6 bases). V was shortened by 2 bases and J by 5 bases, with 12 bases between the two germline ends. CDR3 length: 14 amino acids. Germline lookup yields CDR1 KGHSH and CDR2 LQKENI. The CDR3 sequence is CASSPSTGLETQYF. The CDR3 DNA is TGTGCCAGCTCACCAAGCACAGGGTTGGAGACCCAGTACTTC.

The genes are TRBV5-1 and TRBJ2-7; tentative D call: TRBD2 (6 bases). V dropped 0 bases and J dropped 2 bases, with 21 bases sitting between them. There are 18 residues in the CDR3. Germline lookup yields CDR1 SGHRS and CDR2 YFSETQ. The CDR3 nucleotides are TGCGCCAGCAGCTTGGCCGCTTGGGGGGTCTCGTTCGCCTACGAGCAGTACTTC. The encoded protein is CASSLAAWGVSFAYEQYF.

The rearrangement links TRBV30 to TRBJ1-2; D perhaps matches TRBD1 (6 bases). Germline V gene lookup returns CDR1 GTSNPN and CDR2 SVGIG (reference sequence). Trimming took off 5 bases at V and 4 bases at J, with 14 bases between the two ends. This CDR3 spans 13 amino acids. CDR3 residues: CAWAGHWVYGYTF. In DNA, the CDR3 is TGTGCCTGGGCGGGACACTGGGTCTATGGCTACACCTTC.

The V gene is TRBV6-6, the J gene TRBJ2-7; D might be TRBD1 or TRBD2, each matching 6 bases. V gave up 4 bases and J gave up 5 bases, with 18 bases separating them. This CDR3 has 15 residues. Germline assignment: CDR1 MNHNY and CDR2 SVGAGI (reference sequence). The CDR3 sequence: CASSWGAGGVDEQYF. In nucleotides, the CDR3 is TGTGCCAGCAGTTGGGGGGCCGGGGGAGTTGACGAGCAGTACTTC.

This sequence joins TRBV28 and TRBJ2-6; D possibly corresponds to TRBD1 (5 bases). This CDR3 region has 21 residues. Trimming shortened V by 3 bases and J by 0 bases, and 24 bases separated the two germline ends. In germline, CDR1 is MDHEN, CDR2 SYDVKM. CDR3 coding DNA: TGTGCCAGCAGTTTCTCGACAGCTTCCCTTTCAACCCACTCTGGGGCCAACGTCCTGACTTTC. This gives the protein CASSFSTASLSTHSGANVLTF.

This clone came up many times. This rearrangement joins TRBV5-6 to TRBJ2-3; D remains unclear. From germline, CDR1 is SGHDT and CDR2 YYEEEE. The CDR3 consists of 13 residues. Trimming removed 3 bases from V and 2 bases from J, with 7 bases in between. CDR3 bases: TGTGCCAGCAGCTATCAGAACACAGATACGCAGTATTTT. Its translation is CASSYQNTDTQYF.

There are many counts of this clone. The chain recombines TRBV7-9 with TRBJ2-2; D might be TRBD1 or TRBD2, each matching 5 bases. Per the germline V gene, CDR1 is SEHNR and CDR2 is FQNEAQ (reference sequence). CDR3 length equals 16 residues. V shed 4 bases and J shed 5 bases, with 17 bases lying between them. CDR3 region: CASSSPSEGRTGELFF. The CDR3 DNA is TGTGCCAGCAGCTCCCCGTCAGAGGGGAGAACCGGGGAGCTGTTTTTT.

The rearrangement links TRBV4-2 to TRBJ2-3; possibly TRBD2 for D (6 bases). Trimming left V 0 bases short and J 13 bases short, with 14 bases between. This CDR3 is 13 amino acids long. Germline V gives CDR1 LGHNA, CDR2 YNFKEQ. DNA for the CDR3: TGTGCCAGCAGCCAAGATCGGGCTAGGGAGGAGTATTTT. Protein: CASSQDRAREEYF.

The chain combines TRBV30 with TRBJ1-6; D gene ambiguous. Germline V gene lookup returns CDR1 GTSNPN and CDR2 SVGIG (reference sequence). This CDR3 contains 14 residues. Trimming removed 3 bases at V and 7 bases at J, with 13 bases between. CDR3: CAWSIPGSNSPLHF. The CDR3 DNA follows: TGTGCCTGGAGCATACCGGGCAGCAATTCACCCCTCCACTTT.

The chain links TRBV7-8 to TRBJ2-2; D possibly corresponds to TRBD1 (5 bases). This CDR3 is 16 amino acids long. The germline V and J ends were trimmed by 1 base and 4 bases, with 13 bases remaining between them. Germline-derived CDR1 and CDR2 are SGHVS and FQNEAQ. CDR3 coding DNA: TGTGCCAGCAGCTTAGGTGGGGCCGTATCCACCGGGGAGCTGTTTTTT. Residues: CASSLGGAVSTGELFF.

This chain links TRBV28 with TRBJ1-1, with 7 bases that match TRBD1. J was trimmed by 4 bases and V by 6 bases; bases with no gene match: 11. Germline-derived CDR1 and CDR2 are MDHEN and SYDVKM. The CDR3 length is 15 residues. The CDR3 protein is CASRPTGISFTEAFF. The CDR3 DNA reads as TGTGCCAGCAGACCGACAGGGATTTCGTTCACTGAAGCTTTCTTT.

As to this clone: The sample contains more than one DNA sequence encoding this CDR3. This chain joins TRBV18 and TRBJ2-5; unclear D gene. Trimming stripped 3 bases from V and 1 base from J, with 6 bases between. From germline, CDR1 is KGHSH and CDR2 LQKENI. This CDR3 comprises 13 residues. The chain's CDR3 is CASSPDAQETQYF. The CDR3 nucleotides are TGTGCCAGCTCACCCGACGCCCAAGAGACCCAGTACTTC.

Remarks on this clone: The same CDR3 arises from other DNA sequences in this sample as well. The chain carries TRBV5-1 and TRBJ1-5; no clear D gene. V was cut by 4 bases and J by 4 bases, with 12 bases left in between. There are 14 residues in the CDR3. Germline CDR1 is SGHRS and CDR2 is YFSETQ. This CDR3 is CASSPDGGNQPQHF. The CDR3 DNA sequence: TGCGCCAGCAGCCCGGACGGAGGAAATCAGCCCCAGCATTTT.

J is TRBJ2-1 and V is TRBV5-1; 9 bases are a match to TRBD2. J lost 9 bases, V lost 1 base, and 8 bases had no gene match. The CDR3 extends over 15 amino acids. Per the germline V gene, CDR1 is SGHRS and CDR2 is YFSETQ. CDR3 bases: TGCGCCAGCAGCTTGACTAGCGGGTTTATGGGTGAGCAGTTCTTC. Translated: CASSLTSGFMGEQFF.

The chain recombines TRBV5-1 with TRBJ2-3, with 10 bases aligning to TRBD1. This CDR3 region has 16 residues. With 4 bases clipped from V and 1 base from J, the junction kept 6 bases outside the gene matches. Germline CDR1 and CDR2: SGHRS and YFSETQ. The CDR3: CASSGGTGAGTDTQYF. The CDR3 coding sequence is TGCGCCAGCAGCGGCGGGACAGGGGCTGGCACAGATACGCAGTATTTT.

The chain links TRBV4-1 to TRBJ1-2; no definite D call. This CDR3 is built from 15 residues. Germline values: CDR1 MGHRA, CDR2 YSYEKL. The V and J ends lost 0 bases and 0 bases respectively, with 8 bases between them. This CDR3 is CASSQDRRPNYGYTF. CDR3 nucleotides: TGCGCCAGCAGCCAAGATCGCAGACCTAACTATGGCTACACCTTC.

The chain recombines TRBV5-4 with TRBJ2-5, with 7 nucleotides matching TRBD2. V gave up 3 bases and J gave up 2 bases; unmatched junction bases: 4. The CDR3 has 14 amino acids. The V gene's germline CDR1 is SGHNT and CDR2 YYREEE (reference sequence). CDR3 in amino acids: CASSWVGGQETQYF. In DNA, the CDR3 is TGTGCCAGCAGCTGGGTCGGGGGGCAAGAGACCCAGTACTTC.

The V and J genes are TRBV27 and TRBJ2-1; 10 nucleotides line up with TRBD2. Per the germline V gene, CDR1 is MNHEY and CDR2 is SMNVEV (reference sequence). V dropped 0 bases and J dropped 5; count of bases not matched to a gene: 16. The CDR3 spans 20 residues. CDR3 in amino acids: CASSLSPPRGLAARDNEQFF. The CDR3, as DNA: TGTGCCAGCAGTTTATCACCCCCACGCGGACTAGCGGCTAGGGACAATGAGCAGTTCTTC.

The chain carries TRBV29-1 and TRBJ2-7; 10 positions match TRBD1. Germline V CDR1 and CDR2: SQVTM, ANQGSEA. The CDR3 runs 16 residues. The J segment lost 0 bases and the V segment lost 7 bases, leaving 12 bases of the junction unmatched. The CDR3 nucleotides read TGCAGCGCCAAAACGACCGGGACAGGGGTCTCCTACGAGCAGTACTTC. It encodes CSAKTTGTGVSYEQYF.

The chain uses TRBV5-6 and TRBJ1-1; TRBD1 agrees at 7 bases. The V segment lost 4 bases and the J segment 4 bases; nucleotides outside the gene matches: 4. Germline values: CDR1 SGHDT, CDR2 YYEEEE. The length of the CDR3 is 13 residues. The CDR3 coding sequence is TGTGCCAGCAGCCCGGACAGGAGCACTGAAGCTTTCTTT. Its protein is CASSPDRSTEAFF.

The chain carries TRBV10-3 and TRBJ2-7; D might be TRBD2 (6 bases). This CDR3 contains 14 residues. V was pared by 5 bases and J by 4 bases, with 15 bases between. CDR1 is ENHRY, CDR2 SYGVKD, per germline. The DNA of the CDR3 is TGTGCCATCAGTCTGGGACTTATCACATACGAGCAGTACTTC. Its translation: CAISLGLITYEQYF.

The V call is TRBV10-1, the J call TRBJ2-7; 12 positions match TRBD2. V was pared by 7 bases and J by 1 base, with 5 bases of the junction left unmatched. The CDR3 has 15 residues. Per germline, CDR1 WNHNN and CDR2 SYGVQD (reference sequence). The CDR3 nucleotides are TGCGCCAGCACACTAGCGGGAGGTCGGTCCTACGAGCAGTACTTC. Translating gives CASTLAGGRSYEQYF.